The source of this T cell receptor (beta chain) is a study of tumor and adjacent non-tumor tissue in lung cancer. TCRbeta libraries were built with three rounds of nested PCR, modified from ARM-PCR. TCRdb used MiXCR to reprocess the multiplex PCR reads, holding one entry per CDR3 protein. This table has around 60,000 distinct CDR3 sequences, around 61% appearing once. Relative to its sample, this clonotype is medium-sized. RNA was extracted from bulk tissue without any cell sorting. This non-tumor lung sample came from over 3 cm beyond the tumor edge. Germline loops: CDR1 DFQATT, CDR2 SNEGSKA (reference sequence). The CDR3 runs 14 residues. V was clipped by 1 base and J by 0 bases, with 9 bases between them.

This clonotype was obtained from a man in his 70s with non-small cell lung cancer. J is TRBJ2-5 and V is TRBV20-1; D is perhaps TRBD1 (6 bases). Material for sequencing was distant non-tumor lung tissue. The CDR3 DNA is TGCAGTGCTAGAGTAGGACAGTACCAAGAGACCCAGTACTTC. This codes for CSARVGQYQETQYF.